This T cell receptor beta chain was found in a study of response to subunit inactivated influenza vaccine. Overall study findings and caveats: Authors suggested that a seasonal influenza vaccination recruits few new T cells each time.

Trimming removed 3 bases at V and 10 bases at J, with 15 bases between. Germline V gene sequence: CDR1 LGHNA, CDR2 YSLEER. CDR3 size: 13 residues. This clonotype has more than one count but fewer than ten. Its antigen is as yet unknown. One entry per CDR3 protein, called by TCRdb with MiXCR from the RT-PCR reads. The sample has a few hundred thousand distinct CDR3 sequences, around 15% seen once. Sample: PBMCs from blood, taken about 11 days after vaccination. This sequence originates from a man between 45 and 60 years old who received an inactivated influenza vaccine. The genes are TRBV4-3 and TRBJ1-1; D ambiguous. CDR3 DNA sequence: TGCGCCAGCAGCCAGGGTCAAGGTTGGGGAGCTTTCTTT. Translated: CASSQGQGWGAFF.